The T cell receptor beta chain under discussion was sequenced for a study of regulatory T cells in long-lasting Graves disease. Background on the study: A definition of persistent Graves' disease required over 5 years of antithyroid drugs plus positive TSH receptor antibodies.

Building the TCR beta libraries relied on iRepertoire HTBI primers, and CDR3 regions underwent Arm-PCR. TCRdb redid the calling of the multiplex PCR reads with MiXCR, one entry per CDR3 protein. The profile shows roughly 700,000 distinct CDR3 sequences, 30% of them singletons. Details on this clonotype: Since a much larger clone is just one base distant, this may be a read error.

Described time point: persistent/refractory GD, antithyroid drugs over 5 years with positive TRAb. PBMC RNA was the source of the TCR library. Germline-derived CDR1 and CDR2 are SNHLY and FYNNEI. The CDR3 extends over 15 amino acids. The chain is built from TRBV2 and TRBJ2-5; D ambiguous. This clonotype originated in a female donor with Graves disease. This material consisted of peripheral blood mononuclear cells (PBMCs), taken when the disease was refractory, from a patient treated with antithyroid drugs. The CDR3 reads CGSSKGSGSMETQYF. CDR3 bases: TGTGGCAGCAGCAAAGGATCTGGATCGATGGAGACCCAGTACTTC.